One sample yielded the 27 T cell receptor beta chains listed below, sequenced in a study of memory CD4+ T cells and cytomegalovirus serostatus. Here immunoSEQ multiplex PCR was the method, and the copy in TCRdb shows in-frame clones only, minus some. Among 45,000 to 60,000 clones, about 80% were seen once, and the ten largest hold more than 1.1%. Single viable CD3+CD4+CD8-CD45RO+ cells were sorted as the memory CD4+ T cells. Source material: memory CD4+ T cells from blood. These receptors all come from an adult in good health and CMV-seropositive.

The chain employs TRBV2 and TRBJ2-3; TRBD2 matches at 9 bases. J gave up 5 bases and V 5 bases, and 5 bases lay outside the gene matches. Germline CDR1 SNHLY, CDR2 FYNNEI. The CDR3 sequence is 14 residues long. CDR3 DNA: TGTGCCAGCAGTACTTTAGCGGGAGAAGATACGCAGTATTTT. Amino acid sequence: CASSTLAGEDTQYF.

This clone was seen more than once but under ten times. The J gene is TRBJ2-3, the V gene TRBV7-2; the match to TRBD2 covers 16 bases. Germline values: CDR1 SGHTA, CDR2 FQGNSA. V lost 4 bases, J lost 0 bases, and 7 bases stayed unmatched. The CDR3 totals 19 residues. DNA of the CDR3: TGTGCCAGCAGCTCTTCCGGGACTAGCGGGGGGGGTAGCACAGATACGCAGTATTTT. It yields the protein CASSSSGTSGGGSTDTQYF.

The chain joins TRBV6-6 to TRBJ2-7, with D perhaps matching TRBD1 or TRBD2 (5 bases each). Trimming took off 6 bases at V and 3 bases at J, with 12 bases between the two ends. CDR3 size: 13 residues. Germline lookup yields CDR1 MNHNY and CDR2 SVGAGI (reference sequence). The CDR3 DNA follows: TGTGCCAGCAGCCGCCGGGACGGCTACGAGCAGTACTTC. The encoded protein is CASSRRDGYEQYF.

The chain employs TRBV11-2 and TRBJ2-7; 8 nucleotides match TRBD2. Germline loops: CDR1 SGHAT, CDR2 FQNNGV. This CDR3 is built from 16 residues. Unmatched junction bases numbered 12, after V lost 5 bases and J lost 3 bases. As DNA, the CDR3 is TGTGCCAGCAGCCTGGCGGCGGCGGGAGGAAGCTACGAGCAGTACTTC. Translating it yields CASSLAAAGGSYEQYF.

CDR3 amino acids: CASSGTNYGYTF. Here the CDR3 DNA reads TGTGCCAGCAGTGGGACTAACTATGGCTACACCTTC. The chain is built from TRBV6-1 and TRBJ1-2, with D uncertain. The CDR3 contains 12 residues. Germline V gene sequence: CDR1 MNHNS, CDR2 SASEGT. The V and J ends lost 4 bases and 0 bases respectively, with 3 bases between them.

The rearrangement links TRBV7-3 to TRBJ2-7; TRBD2 aligns across 11 bases. The CDR3 loop spans 15 amino acids. J was trimmed by 4 bases and V by 5 bases; bases with no gene match: 7. The V gene's germline CDR1 is SGHTA and CDR2 FQGTGA. The CDR3 nucleotides are TGTGCCAGCAGCCTACAGACTAGCGGGGCATACGAGCAGTACTTC. Protein sequence: CASSLQTSGAYEQYF.

This clone was detected only a few times. V gene TRBV2 combines with J gene TRBJ1-6, with 9 positions matching TRBD1. The trim removed 6 bases at V and 10 bases at J, leaving 4 bases unmatched. Germline CDR1 is SNHLY and CDR2 is FYNNEI. The CDR3 is made up of 13 amino acids. The CDR3 region has the DNA TGTGCCAGCAGGACAGGGGGATGGTCACCCCTCCACTTT. Translated, it gives CASRTGGWSPLHF.

In its sample, this clone was seen a few times. This sequence joins TRBV2 and TRBJ2-2, with D perhaps matching TRBD1 (5 bases). Looked up from germline, CDR1 is SNHLY and CDR2 is FYNNEI. V shed 6 bases and J shed 7 bases, with 12 bases lying between them. The CDR3 contains 13 residues. The CDR3 sequence is CASSSSGYGELFF. The CDR3 DNA follows: TGTGCCAGCAGCAGTTCAGGGTACGGGGAGCTGTTTTTT.

The V call is TRBV2, the J call TRBJ1-5, with 9 positions matching TRBD1. Germline CDR1 reads SNHLY; CDR2 reads FYNNEI. The CDR3 sequence is 13 residues long. Trimming cost V 9 bases and J 7 bases; bases outside gene matches: 7. CDR3 sequence (DNA): TGTGCCAGTGGACAGGGGAGAATACAGCCCCAGCATTTT. Its translation is CASGQGRIQPQHF.

This chain uses TRBV7-2 with TRBJ2-1; 8 nucleotides agree with TRBD1. CDR3 length: 12 amino acids. From germline, CDR1 is SGHTA and CDR2 FQGNSA. J was trimmed by 10 bases and V by 4 bases; bases with no gene match: 3. CDR3 nucleotide sequence: TGTGCCAGCAGCTCCCAGGGGGCGGAGCAGTTCTTC. Translated: CASSSQGAEQFF.

The V call is TRBV5-4, the J call TRBJ2-3; 9 bases fit TRBD1. Germline CDR1 reads SGHNT; CDR2 reads YYREEE (reference sequence). The trim removed 3 bases at V and 4 bases at J, leaving 6 bases unmatched. This CDR3 is 15 amino acids long. CDR3: CASSWGQGASDTQYF. The CDR3 nucleotides are TGTGCCAGCAGCTGGGGACAGGGAGCATCAGATACGCAGTATTTT.

V and J are TRBV19 and TRBJ2-1, with 14 bases aligning to TRBD2. The CDR3 totals 16 residues. The germline gives CDR1 LNHDA, CDR2 SQIVND (reference sequence). After removal of 5 bases from V and 6 bases from J, the junction contained 6 bases not matched to a gene. The CDR3 spells CASSVAGTSGSNEQFF. In nucleotides, the CDR3 is TGTGCCAGTAGTGTGGCTGGGACTAGCGGGAGCAATGAGCAGTTCTTC.

This chain connects TRBV5-6 to TRBJ2-1, with TRBD1 matching 7 bases. The CDR3 consists of 14 residues. Germline V CDR1 and CDR2: SGHDT, YYEEEE. Trimming cost V 4 bases and J 9 bases; bases outside gene matches: 10. The CDR3 loop reads CASSPRRGRAEQFF. CDR3 bases: TGTGCCAGCAGCCCCCGTAGGGGGCGTGCTGAGCAGTTCTTC.

The gene calls are TRBV19 and TRBJ1-2; no reliable D call. Per germline, CDR1 LNHDA and CDR2 SQIVND (reference sequence). This CDR3 is 13 amino acids long. V was clipped by 5 bases and J by 4 bases, with 11 bases between them. The CDR3 loop reads CASSLADFYGYTF. The CDR3 DNA reads TGTGCCAGTAGTCTTGCGGATTTCTATGGCTACACCTTC.

This chain connects TRBV5-1 to TRBJ2-3; tentative D call: TRBD2 (6 bases). CDR3 size: 14 residues. Trimming removed 2 bases at V and 3 bases at J, with 10 bases between. Germline lookup yields CDR1 SGHRS and CDR2 YFSETQ. This chain's CDR3 is CASSFGLSTDTQYF. The CDR3 bases are TGCGCCAGCAGCTTTGGACTATCAACAGATACGCAGTATTTT.

The J gene is TRBJ2-3, the V gene TRBV30; D gene ambiguous. This CDR3 region has 14 residues. Germline V gene sequence: CDR1 GTSNPN, CDR2 SVGIG (reference sequence). With 2 bases removed from V and 1 base from J, the gap between germline ends came to 10 bases. The CDR3 region has the DNA TGTGCCTGGAGTATCCCCCGCGGCACAGATACGCAGTATTTT. Its translation is CAWSIPRGTDTQYF.

The chain is built from TRBV2 and TRBJ2-2, with no clear D. Germline values: CDR1 SNHLY, CDR2 FYNNEI. Trimming pared 8 bases from V and 6 bases from J, leaving 16 bases between. The CDR3 has 14 residues. The CDR3 spells CASLPQTGPGELFF. In DNA, the CDR3 is TGTGCCAGCCTCCCGCAGACTGGGCCCGGGGAGCTGTTTTTT.

The gene calls are TRBV4-3 and TRBJ2-7; 8 bases match TRBD1. There are 15 residues in the CDR3. V trimming: 3 bases; J trimming: 2 bases; junction bases outside the gene matches: 6. In germline, CDR1 is LGHNA, CDR2 YSLEER. This chain's CDR3 is CASSQTGTGAYEQYF. DNA for the CDR3: TGCGCCAGCAGCCAGACCGGGACAGGAGCCTACGAGCAGTACTTC.

This chain uses TRBV6-1 with TRBJ2-1; TRBD1 matches at 9 bases. V lost 3 bases, J lost 3 bases, and 3 bases stayed unmatched. CDR3 length: 15 residues. Germline values: CDR1 MNHNS, CDR2 SASEGT. CDR3 sequence (DNA): TGTGCCAGCAGTGAGACAGGGGGTAGCTACAATGAGCAGTTCTTC. The encoded protein is CASSETGGSYNEQFF.

The chain couples TRBV7-9 to TRBJ1-1; TRBD1 matches 7 bases. This CDR3 comprises 15 residues. Trimming cost V 0 bases and J 4 bases; bases outside gene matches: 5. The germline V gene encodes CDR1 SEHNR and CDR2 FQNEAQ (reference sequence). DNA for the CDR3: TGTGCCAGCAGCTTAGCGCAGGGGACAGCCACTGAAGCTTTCTTT. As protein: CASSLAQGTATEAFF.

The J gene is TRBJ2-3, the V gene TRBV5-6; 8 bases line up with TRBD1. There are 14 residues in the CDR3. Germline assignment: CDR1 SGHDT and CDR2 YYEEEE. J gave up 7 bases and V 4 bases, and 8 bases lay outside the gene matches. The CDR3 is CASSIGQGRNTQYF. The CDR3 nucleotides are TGTGCCAGCAGCATCGGACAGGGTAGGAATACGCAGTATTTT.

This clone was observed once. The chain carries TRBV28 and TRBJ1-5; 8 positions match TRBD1. Germline CDR1 MDHEN, CDR2 SYDVKM. This CDR3 has 14 amino acids. Germline trimming cut 6 bases from V and 6 bases from J; bases unmatched to any gene: 7. The chain's CDR3 is CASRTDRERQPQHF. The DNA for the CDR3 is TGTGCCAGCAGAACGGACAGGGAGCGTCAGCCCCAGCATTTT.

This rearrangement joins TRBV2 to TRBJ1-1; the D gene is possibly TRBD1 (6 bases). V was cut by 6 bases and J by 0 bases, with 11 bases left in between. From germline, CDR1 is SNHLY and CDR2 FYNNEI. The CDR3 length is 14 residues. CDR3 region: CASSSQGMNTEAFF. In DNA, the CDR3 is TGTGCCAGCAGCTCACAGGGTATGAACACTGAAGCTTTCTTT.

J is TRBJ2-7 and V is TRBV4-1, with D perhaps being TRBD1 or TRBD2 (5 bases each). CDR1 is MGHRA and CDR2 is YSYEKL in the germline V gene. V lost 3 bases and J 1 base, leaving 16 bases between the germline ends. This CDR3 is built from 16 residues. The CDR3 loop is CASSHEEADTSYEQYF. The CDR3 nucleotides are TGCGCCAGCAGCCATGAAGAAGCGGACACATCCTACGAGCAGTACTTC.

This chain joins TRBV5-4 and TRBJ1-4; D possibly corresponds to TRBD1 (5 bases). CDR1 SGHNT and CDR2 YYREEE come from the germline V gene (reference sequence). The CDR3 totals 15 residues. The V gene lost 5 bases and the J gene lost 7 bases, with 18 bases spanning the gap. The CDR3 region has the DNA TGTGCCAGCAGTAAAGGGTCCCAGGGAGGTGAAAAACTGTTTTTT. Its protein is CASSKGSQGGEKLFF.

The chain couples TRBV7-9 to TRBJ1-4, with D unresolved. Looked up from germline, CDR1 is SEHNR and CDR2 is FQNEAQ (reference sequence). The CDR3 runs 15 residues. Trimming took off 3 bases at V and 8 bases at J, with 16 bases between the two ends. CDR3 region: CASSLGSSSSEKLFF. The CDR3 DNA reads TGTGCCAGCAGCTTGGGGAGCTCGTCGAGCGAAAAACTGTTTTTT.

In its sample, this clone was seen a few times. This chain links TRBV2 with TRBJ1-3; D uncertain. Trimming removed 4 bases at V and 4 bases at J, with 2 bases between. Germline values: CDR1 SNHLY, CDR2 FYNNEI. This CDR3 contains 11 residues. The CDR3 region has the DNA TGTGCCAGCAGTGGAGGAAACACCATATATTTT. Its protein product is CASSGGNTIYF. The full variable domain, completed using reference TRBV2 and TRBJ1-3, is EPEVTQTPSHQVTQMGQEVILRCVPISNHLYFYWYRQILGQKVEFLVSFYNNEISEKSEIFDDQFSVERPDGSNFTLKIRSTKLEDSAMYFCASSGGNTIYFGEGSWLTVV.